This T cell receptor (beta chain) originates from a study of neurological immune-mediated disorders. Synthesis of cDNA was carried out by template-switch 5'RACE. The reaction used 10-nucleotide random UMIs. A single run covered 15-18 subjects with over 170 million TCR-beta sequences. TCRdb ran MiXCR on the 5' RACE reads and lists one entry per CDR3 protein. Among more than 45,000 distinct CDR3 sequences listed, under 4.5% were seen once. At least ten counts were recorded for this clonotype. Antigen specificity is unknown. Overall study results and limits: There were no CDR3 amino acid sequences shared by expanded clones across subjects, a result suggesting private repertoires in all groups.

With 3 bases removed from V and 6 bases from J, the gap between germline ends came to 15 bases. Looked up from germline, CDR1 is MNHEY and CDR2 is SMNVEV (reference sequence). The CDR3 sequence is 15 residues long. The rearrangement links TRBV27 to TRBJ1-5, with D possibly being TRBD1 (5 bases). The sample taken for sequencing was PBMCs. The sequence came from a woman in her twenties or thirties with multiple sclerosis. CDR3 in amino acids: CASSFEGRDGQPQHF. The CDR3 DNA follows: TGTGCCAGCAGTTTCGAGGGCAGGGATGGTCAGCCCCAGCATTTT.